Shown below are 30 T cell receptor beta chains from a single sample sequenced in a study of CD4 T cells in relation to SARS-CoV-2 and coronaviruses. Unexposed donor CD4+ T cells date from about 2011-2018, before the COVID-19 pandemic. Isolation of CD4+ T cells took place after less than 13 days in culture. Their specific antigens are unknown. Method: immunoSEQ multiplex PCR; TCRdb's copy keeps in-frame clones and lacks some. The data hold about 18,000 clones, with around 79% observed a single time. Sequences were obtained from CD4+ T cells from PBMCs, cultured in vitro. These receptors were taken from a human donor in good health.

The chain has TRBV3-1 (or the pseudogene TRBV3-2) and TRBJ2-5, with D perhaps being TRBD1 or TRBD2 (6 bases each). V was trimmed by 4 bases and J by 5 bases, leaving 17 bases between them. This CDR3 comprises 15 residues. Germline V CDR1 and CDR2: LGHDT, YNNKEL (reference sequence). The CDR3: CASSPQRGESETQYF. DNA of the CDR3: TGTGCCAGCAGCCCACAGAGGGGGGAGTCGGAGACCCAGTACTTC.

The genes are TRBV3-1 (or the pseudogene TRBV3-2) and TRBJ2-3; D gene unclear. This CDR3 contains 14 residues. CDR1 is LGHDT, CDR2 YNNKEL, per germline (reference sequence). Trimming left V 4 bases short and J 3 bases short, with 11 bases between. CDR3: CASSPVRTTDTQYF. The DNA for the CDR3 is TGTGCCAGCAGCCCCGTTCGAACTACAGATACGCAGTATTTT.

The rearrangement uses TRBV29-1 and TRBJ2-3; D remains unclear. This CDR3 region has 12 residues. Germline V gives CDR1 SQVTM, CDR2 ANQGSEA. Deletions cut 0 bases from V and 2 bases from J, with 3 bases between. CDR3 protein: CSVEENTDTQYF. DNA for the CDR3: TGCAGCGTTGAAGAAAACACAGATACGCAGTATTTT.

The chain carries TRBV9 and TRBJ1-3; possibly TRBD1 for D (5 bases). The germline gives CDR1 SGDLS, CDR2 YYNGEE. The CDR3 covers 15 residues. The ends were cut back, 4 bases at V and 6 bases at J, with 17 bases in the middle. CDR3 region: CASSILGDVENTIYF. CDR3 coding DNA: TGTGCCAGCAGCATTTTGGGGGATGTGGAAAACACCATATATTTT.

Of note for this clone: Sequence at one end of the junction differs from germline and may be a read error. The rearrangement joins TRBV19 to TRBJ2-3; 7 bases line up with TRBD1. Germline V gives CDR1 LNHDA, CDR2 SQIVND (reference sequence). This CDR3 region has 15 residues. CDR3 coding DNA: TGTGCCAGTAGGTACAGGGGTGGAAGCAGAGATACGCAGTATTTT. Its translation: CASRYRGGSRDTQYF. Variable domain in full (rest from reference TRBV19 and TRBJ2-3): DGGITQSPKYLFRKEGQNVTLSCEQNLNHDAMYWYRQDPGQGLRLIYYSQIVNDFQKGDIAEGYSVSREKKESFPLTVTSAQKNPTAFYLCASRYRGGSRDTQYFGPGTRLTVL.

This clone showed up just a few times. The CDR3 region has the DNA TGTGCCAGCAGTTCAACGCCGGGCCTCATGAACACTGAAGCTTTCTTT. This gives the protein CASSSTPGLMNTEAFF. The chain has TRBV6-5 and TRBJ1-1; no clear D gene. This CDR3 spans 16 amino acids. Trimming stripped 4 bases from V and 0 bases from J, with 15 bases between. Per germline, CDR1 MNHEY and CDR2 SVGAGI.

The chain is built from TRBV14 and TRBJ1-1; D is unresolved. Germline V lookup: CDR1 SGHDN, CDR2 FVKESK. The V and J ends lost 1 base and 0 bases respectively, with 3 bases between them. This CDR3 has 13 amino acids. The CDR3 nucleotides are TGTGCCAGCAGCCAAGGGGTGAACACTGAAGCTTTCTTT. It codes for CASSQGVNTEAFF. The entire variable domain, with the rest obtained from reference TRBV14 and TRBJ1-1, is as follows: EAGVTQFPSHSVIEKGQTVTLRCDPISGHDNLYWYRRVMGKEIKFLLHFVKESKQDESGMPNNRFLAERTGGTYSTLKVQPAELEDSGVYFCASSQGVNTEAFFGQGTRLTVV.

CDR3 in DNA: TGTGCCACCAGCAGAGTCGGGCTGAGGGCCCGGTTGCCCCAGCATTTT. This codes for CATSRVGLRARLPQHF. The chain is built from TRBV15 and TRBJ1-5; D is unresolved. The ends were cut back, 1 base at V and 9 bases at J, with 19 bases in the middle. The CDR3 extends over 16 amino acids. The germline V gene encodes CDR1 LNHNV and CDR2 YYDKDF (reference sequence).

The J gene is TRBJ1-1, the V gene TRBV11-2; D is perhaps TRBD1 (5 bases). Germline loops: CDR1 SGHAT, CDR2 FQNNGV. CDR3 length equals 14 residues. V lost 5 bases, J lost 1 base, and 11 bases lay in between. The chain's CDR3 is CASSMGTENTEAFF. The CDR3, as DNA: TGTGCCAGCAGCATGGGGACTGAGAACACTGAAGCTTTCTTT.

The CDR3 bases are TGTGCCAGCAGCCCCGGGGCCGTAGAAACCCAGTACTTC. It yields the protein CASSPGAVETQYF. The chain has TRBV7-3 and TRBJ2-5, with D perhaps TRBD1 or TRBD2 (5 bases each). Trimming shortened V by 5 bases and J by 8 bases, and 15 bases separated the two germline ends. Per germline, CDR1 SGHTA and CDR2 FQGTGA. This CDR3 is 13 amino acids long.

This chain links TRBV7-6 with TRBJ2-3; 10 bases line up with TRBD1. J was trimmed by 1 base and V by 5 bases; bases with no gene match: 3. The germline V gene has CDR1 SGHVS and CDR2 FNYEAQ. This CDR3 contains 15 residues. CDR3 residues: CASSPGTGGTDTQYF. CDR3 nucleotides: TGTGCCAGCAGCCCAGGGACAGGGGGCACAGATACGCAGTATTTT.

The chain carries TRBV6-5 and TRBJ1-4, with 7 bases aligning to TRBD1. Germline V gene lookup returns CDR1 MNHEY and CDR2 SVGAGI. V was clipped by 6 bases and J by 4 bases; unmatched bases: 8. The CDR3 covers 15 residues. For the CDR3, the DNA is TGTGCCAGCAGGGCCGGGACAGATTATAATGAAAAACTGTTTTTT. It is translated as CASRAGTDYNEKLFF.

The rearrangement links TRBV11-3 to TRBJ2-3; 10 bases line up with TRBD2. The length of the CDR3 is 16 residues. The ends lost 6 bases at V and 2 bases at J; junction bases unmatched: 8. CDR1 SGHNT and CDR2 YENEEA come from the germline V gene. In DNA form, the CDR3 reads TGTGCCAGCAGTAAAGGACTAGCGGATAACACAGATACGCAGTATTTT. Protein: CASSKGLADNTDTQYF.

The chain combines TRBV7-2 with TRBJ2-3, with D possibly being TRBD2 (7 bases). The CDR3 extends over 17 amino acids. Per the germline V gene, CDR1 is SGHTA and CDR2 is FQGNSA. V was clipped by 5 bases and J by 6 bases, with 24 bases between them. CDR3 region: CASSPIALGGRGDTQYF. The DNA for the CDR3 is TGTGCCAGCAGCCCCATAGCCCTCGGGGGGCGGGGGGATACGCAGTATTTT.

The chain couples TRBV11-3 to TRBJ2-7; 7 positions match TRBD2. This CDR3 region has 13 residues. CDR1 SGHNT and CDR2 YENEEA come from the germline V gene. The J segment lost 6 bases and the V segment lost 5 bases, leaving 7 bases of the junction unmatched. The CDR3 loop is CASSLGGSFEQYF. The CDR3 nucleotides are TGTGCCAGCAGCCTTGGCGGGAGCTTCGAGCAGTACTTC.

The sample holds one count of this clone. This chain joins TRBV15 and TRBJ1-3; D uncertain. The CDR3 extends over 13 amino acids. V gave up 7 bases and J gave up 0 bases, with 7 bases separating them. CDR1 and CDR2 (germline): LNHNV, YYDKDF (reference sequence). The CDR3 reads CATTPGSGNTIYF. CDR3 DNA sequence: TGTGCCACCACCCCCGGCTCTGGAAACACCATATATTTT. Full variable domain (outside the CDR3, taken from reference TRBV15 and TRBJ1-3): DAMVIQNPRYQVTQFGKPVTLSCSQTLNHNVMYWYQQKSSQAPKLLFHYYDKDFNNEADTPDNFQSRRPNTSFCFLDIRSPGLGDTAMYLCATTPGSGNTIYFGEGSWLTVV.

J is TRBJ1-1 and V is TRBV7-8; 7 bases align to TRBD1. Germline V gene sequence: CDR1 SGHVS, CDR2 FQNEAQ. The CDR3 extends over 16 amino acids. The junction had 8 bases not matched to a gene; V was cut back by 4 bases and J by 0 bases. In DNA form, the CDR3 reads TGTGCCAGCAGCTCGGGGACGACAGGGCTGAACACTGAAGCTTTCTTT. It codes for CASSSGTTGLNTEAFF.

This clone was detected only a few times. The rearrangement links TRBV19 to TRBJ2-2; TRBD1 agrees at 11 bases. The V gene end was trimmed by 10 bases and the J gene end by 4 bases; junction bases not matched to a gene: 11. CDR3 length equals 16 residues. Germline V lookup: CDR1 LNHDA, CDR2 SQIVND (reference sequence). The CDR3 nucleotides read TGTGCCACCACTCATGGACAGGGGGCCGGCACCGGGGAGCTGTTTTTT. It translates to CATTHGQGAGTGELFF.

This clone was detected a few times. This chain uses TRBV19 with TRBJ2-1; the match to TRBD2 covers 10 bases. V was clipped by 2 bases and J by 2 bases; unmatched bases: 6. This CDR3 is built from 17 residues. Germline CDR1 is LNHDA and CDR2 is SQIVND (reference sequence). The CDR3 reads CASSIFGSGRAYNEQFF. The CDR3 DNA sequence: TGTGCCAGTAGTATATTTGGCAGCGGGAGGGCCTACAATGAGCAGTTCTTC.

This clone was observed a few times. The chain recombines TRBV6-5 with TRBJ2-1; tentative D call: TRBD2 (6 bases). V shed 9 bases and J shed 6 bases, with 15 bases lying between them. The CDR3 runs 13 residues. Germline V gene lookup returns CDR1 MNHEY and CDR2 SVGAGI. The CDR3 DNA sequence: TGTGCCAGTCAGCGGGCGGGACGCAATGAGCAGTTCTTC. It codes for CASQRAGRNEQFF.

The rearrangement uses TRBV29-1 and TRBJ1-4; D unresolved. Trimming removed 1 base from V and 16 bases from J, with 4 bases in between. The germline V gene has CDR1 SQVTM and CDR2 ANQGSEA. This CDR3 has 8 amino acids. The CDR3 sequence: CSVEGRFF. DNA of the CDR3: TGCAGCGTTGAAGGGCGGTTTTTT.

This sequence joins TRBV7-8 and TRBJ2-5; the D gene is possibly TRBD2 (5 bases). From germline, CDR1 is SGHVS and CDR2 FQNEAQ. The CDR3 spans 15 residues. Trimming removed 6 bases at V and 9 bases at J, with 23 bases between. CDR3 loop: CASSPNELASFSQYF. The CDR3 DNA follows: TGTGCCAGCAGTCCCAACGAGCTAGCCAGTTTTTCCCAGTACTTC.

This chain links TRBV10-3 with TRBJ2-7; TRBD1 matches at 8 bases. The V gene end was trimmed by 6 bases and the J gene end by 0 bases; junction bases not matched to a gene: 4. This CDR3 contains 14 residues. Germline V CDR1 and CDR2: ENHRY, SYGVKD. The CDR3 region is CAISPGTGSYEQYF. Written as DNA, the CDR3 is TGTGCCATCAGCCCCGGGACAGGCTCCTACGAGCAGTACTTC.

The chain couples TRBV9 to TRBJ2-2; TRBD2 matches at 12 bases. Germline V lookup: CDR1 SGDLS, CDR2 YYNGEE. CDR3 length: 15 residues. Germline trimming cut 3 bases from V and 7 bases from J; bases unmatched to any gene: 4. CDR3 protein: CASSARLAGDGELFF. CDR3 in DNA: TGTGCCAGCAGCGCAAGACTAGCGGGGGACGGGGAGCTGTTTTTT.

The chain recombines TRBV6-5 with TRBJ1-5, with a weak D call TRBD1 (5 bases). The V and J ends lost 6 bases and 10 bases respectively, with 19 bases between them. The CDR3 loop spans 14 amino acids. Germline V lookup: CDR1 MNHEY, CDR2 SVGAGI. As DNA, the CDR3 is TGTGCCAGCAGATCTGTTCAGTCAGGGATACCCCAGCATTTT. This gives the protein CASRSVQSGIPQHF.

The J gene is TRBJ2-3, the V gene TRBV5-8; TRBD2 matches 11 bases. V was clipped by 4 bases and J by 2 bases; unmatched bases: 6. Germline-derived CDR1 and CDR2 are SGHTS and YDEGEE. This CDR3 is built from 16 residues. The CDR3 loop reads CASSPGTSGDTDTQYF. The CDR3 nucleotides are TGTGCCAGCAGCCCCGGGACTAGCGGAGACACAGATACGCAGTATTTT.

The gene calls are TRBV3-1 (or the pseudogene TRBV3-2) and TRBJ2-5; D may be TRBD1 or TRBD2 (7 bases each). V was trimmed by 7 bases and J by 4 bases, leaving 13 bases between them. Germline loops: CDR1 LGHDT, CDR2 YNNKEL (reference sequence). The CDR3 contains 13 residues. The chain's CDR3 is CASTSGGVETQYF. DNA of the CDR3: TGTGCCAGCACTTCAGGGGGGGTAGAGACCCAGTACTTC.

The V gene is TRBV27, the J gene TRBJ2-1, with D perhaps TRBD2 (5 bases). Trimming took off 5 bases at V and 3 bases at J, with 14 bases between the two ends. The germline CDR1 and CDR2 sequences are MNHEY and SMNVEV (reference sequence). The CDR3 runs 15 residues. DNA for the CDR3: TGTGCCAGCAGTCTCTCAACGGGGTACTACAATGAGCAGTTCTTC. Protein sequence: CASSLSTGYYNEQFF.

The V gene is TRBV7-9, the J gene TRBJ1-1, with no clear D. The length of the CDR3 is 13 residues. Germline CDR1 SEHNR, CDR2 FQNEAQ (reference sequence). The V and J ends lost 4 bases and 0 bases respectively, with 6 bases between them. Here the CDR3 reads CASSSDVNTEAFF. The CDR3 DNA reads as TGTGCCAGCAGCTCTGATGTGAACACTGAAGCTTTCTTT.

This chain links TRBV6-6 with TRBJ2-3; TRBD2 matches 9 bases. Per the germline V gene, CDR1 is MNHNY and CDR2 is SVGAGI (reference sequence). The CDR3 consists of 17 residues. The J segment lost 2 bases and the V segment lost 5 bases, leaving 11 bases of the junction unmatched. Here the CDR3 DNA reads TGTGCCAGCAGTCCGCCCCCGGGACTAGCTAACACAGATACGCAGTATTTT. Translating it yields CASSPPPGLANTDTQYF.